The 6 T cell receptor beta chains reported below all come from one sample, sequenced in a study of T cells expressing NK-cell markers. TCRdb re-called the 5' RACE reads, yielding one record per CDR3 amino acid sequence without DNA. The table gives 150,000 to 200,000 distinct CDR3 sequences; the top ten clones make up 18% of it. The sample taken for sequencing was blood T cells: a sorted CD56 or NKG2C T cell subset, CD4+ or CD8+ T cells, or bulk PBMC T cells (not recorded which). Receptors were obtained from a woman aged 18 to 75 in good health.

The rearrangement uses TRBV5-5 and TRBJ2-7. Per germline, CDR1 SGHKS and CDR2 YYEKEE (reference sequence). The CDR3 has 13 amino acids. The chain's CDR3 is CASSFSTASEQYF. Combining the CDR3 with reference TRBV5-5 and TRBJ2-7 gives the whole variable domain DAGVTQSPTHLIKTRGQQVTLRCSPISGHKSVSWYQQVLGQGPQFIFQYYEKEERGRGNFPDRFSARQFPNYSSELNVNALLLGDSALYLCASSFSTASEQYFGPGTRLTVT.

The rearrangement uses TRBV29-1 and TRBJ2-1; TCRdb selects TRBD1, and the lack of DNA leaves this call unchecked. The CDR3 length is 15 residues. CDR1 SQVTM and CDR2 ANQGSEA come from the germline V gene. The CDR3 sequence is CSVTRTGGSYNEQFF.

The chain recombines TRBV10-3 with TRBJ2-3; TCRdb's D gene call, TRBD1, goes unchecked for lack of DNA. The germline V gene encodes CDR1 ENHRY and CDR2 SYGVKD. This CDR3 is 14 amino acids long. The CDR3 loop reads CAISDRERTDTQYF.

V and J are TRBV3-1 and TRBJ1-1. This CDR3 is built from 15 residues. CDR1 is LGHDT and CDR2 is YNNKEL in the germline V gene (reference sequence). CDR3: CASSQDQTGRFGAFF.

The chain has TRBV15 and TRBJ2-1; the TCRdb D gene call, TRBD1, has no DNA to confirm it. From germline, CDR1 is LNHNV and CDR2 YYDKDF (reference sequence). The CDR3 contains 15 residues. CDR3 amino acids: CATSREGLPGNEQFF.

The chain combines TRBV12-3 or TRBV12-4 with TRBJ2-7; TCRdb calls TRBD1, which cannot be checked without DNA. The CDR3 length is 15 residues. Here the CDR3 reads CASSLTGSGRYEQYF.